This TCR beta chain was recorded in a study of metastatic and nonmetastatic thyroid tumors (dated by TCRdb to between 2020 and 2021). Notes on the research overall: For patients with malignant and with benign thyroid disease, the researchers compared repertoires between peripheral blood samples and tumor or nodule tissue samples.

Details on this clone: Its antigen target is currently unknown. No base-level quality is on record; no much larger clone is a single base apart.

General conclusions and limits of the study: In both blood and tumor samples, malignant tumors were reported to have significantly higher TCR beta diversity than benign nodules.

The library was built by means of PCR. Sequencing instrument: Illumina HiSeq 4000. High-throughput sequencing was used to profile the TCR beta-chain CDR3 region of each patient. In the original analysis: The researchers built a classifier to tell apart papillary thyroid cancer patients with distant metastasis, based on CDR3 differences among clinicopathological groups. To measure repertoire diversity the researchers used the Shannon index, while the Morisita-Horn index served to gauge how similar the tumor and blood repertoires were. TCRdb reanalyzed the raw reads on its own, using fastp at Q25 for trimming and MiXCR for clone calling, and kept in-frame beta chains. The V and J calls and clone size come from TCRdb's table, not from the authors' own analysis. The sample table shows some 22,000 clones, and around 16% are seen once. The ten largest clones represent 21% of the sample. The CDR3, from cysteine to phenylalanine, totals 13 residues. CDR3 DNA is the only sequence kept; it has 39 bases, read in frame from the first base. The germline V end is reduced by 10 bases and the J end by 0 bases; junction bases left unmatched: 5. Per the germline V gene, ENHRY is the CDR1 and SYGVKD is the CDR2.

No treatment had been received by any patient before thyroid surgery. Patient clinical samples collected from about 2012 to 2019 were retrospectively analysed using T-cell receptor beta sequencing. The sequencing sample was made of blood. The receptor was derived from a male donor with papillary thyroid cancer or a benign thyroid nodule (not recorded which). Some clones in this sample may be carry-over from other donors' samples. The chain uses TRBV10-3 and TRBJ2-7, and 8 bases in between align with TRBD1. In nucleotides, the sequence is TGTGCCACTGGGACAGGAGACTCCTACGAGCAGTACTTC. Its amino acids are CATGTGDSYEQYF.